This T cell receptor beta chain appears in the sequencing data of a study of blood T cell repertoires in COVID-19. In the study overall: The cDNA or gDNA used as material had been derived from T cells, B-cell-depleted T cells, or PBMCs.

Profiled with immunoSEQ multiplex PCR; TCRdb holds only in-frame clones, not every one. The table lists around 440,000 clones, approximately 90% of them singletons. The CDR3 runs to 16 residues. Germline V gives CDR1 MNHEY, CDR2 SVGEGT. V lost 3 bases and J lost 0, with 14 bases in between. The receptor's source is a woman aged 50 to 60 with COVID-19, enrolled during active disease. Input material: peripheral blood. The V call is TRBV6-2 or TRBV6-3, the J call TRBJ1-1, with a weak D call TRBD1 (6 bases). The CDR3 loop reads CASSYRGGRLNTEAFF. The CDR3 nucleotides are TGTGCCAGCAGTTATCGGGGGGGCAGATTGAACACTGAAGCTTTCTTT.